The 8 T cell receptor beta chains below were found in one sample sequenced in a study of control samples from healthy donors and cancer patients. Repertoires were generated with immunoSEQ multiplex PCR, while TCRdb's copy carries only in-frame clones and drops some. The table has roughly 450,000 clones, about nine tenths seen once; the top ten hold around 6.4%. Specimen: PBMCs. The receptors stem from a man aged 40-49 years with head and neck cancer.

The rearrangement links TRBV10-1 to TRBJ2-1; 9 bases are shared with TRBD1. With V trimmed by 1 base and J by 8 bases, 3 bases remained unmatched. The CDR3 runs 14 residues. Germline V gives CDR1 WNHNN, CDR2 SYGVQD (reference sequence). The CDR3 DNA reads as TGCGCCAGCAGTGAGTATAGGACAGGGGATGAGCAGTTCTTC. Protein sequence: CASSEYRTGDEQFF.

The chain employs TRBV6-5 and TRBJ2-7; D remains unclear. CDR1 and CDR2 from the germline V gene are MNHEY and SVGAGI. V lost 6 bases, J lost 4 bases, and 7 bases lay in between. This CDR3 region has 11 residues. The CDR3 DNA reads TGTGCCAGCAGCTTTAATTACGAGCAGTACTTC. It encodes CASSFNYEQYF.

The chain employs TRBV11-2 and TRBJ1-3; tentatively, D is TRBD1 (5 bases). This CDR3 has 15 residues. Trimming removed 5 bases at V and 0 bases at J, with 11 bases between. Germline-derived CDR1 and CDR2 are SGHAT and FQNNGV. CDR3 region: CASSRGLLSGNTIYF. As DNA, the CDR3 is TGTGCCAGCAGCCGGGGACTGCTCTCTGGAAACACCATATATTTT.

The chain links TRBV10-3 to TRBJ2-2; possible D gene TRBD1, 5 bases. The CDR3 runs to 12 residues. Germline CDR1 is ENHRY and CDR2 is SYGVKD. The ends were cut back, 11 bases at V and 6 bases at J, with 13 bases in the middle. In nucleotides, the CDR3 is TGTGCCGCAAGGGGTGGGGCCGGGGAGCTGTTTTTT. Encoded protein: CAARGGAGELFF.

J is TRBJ2-7 and V is TRBV6-5; TRBD1 matches 7 bases. The V segment lost 7 bases and the J segment 2 bases; nucleotides outside the gene matches: 8. Germline CDR1 MNHEY, CDR2 SVGAGI. The CDR3 loop spans 14 amino acids. The CDR3 reads CASNPGTVPYEQYF. CDR3 bases: TGTGCCAGCAATCCCGGGACAGTGCCCTACGAGCAGTACTTC.

The sample holds one count of this clone. The chain joins TRBV4-1 to TRBJ2-1, with a weak D call TRBD2 (5 bases). The CDR3 loop spans 15 amino acids. V shed 0 bases and J shed 2 bases, with 8 bases lying between them. In germline, CDR1 is MGHRA, CDR2 YSYEKL. The CDR3 DNA follows: TGCGCCAGCAGCCAAGATAGCGCAACCTACAATGAGCAGTTCTTC. Translation: CASSQDSATYNEQFF.

The rearrangement joins TRBV9 to TRBJ2-7, with TRBD2 matching over 7 bases. The ends lost 2 bases at V and 7 bases at J; junction bases unmatched: 15. CDR3 size: 16 residues. Germline CDR1 and CDR2: SGDLS and YYNGEE. This chain's CDR3 is CASSVSSGTNPVEQYF. CDR3 in DNA: TGTGCCAGCAGCGTCTCGTCCGGGACTAACCCCGTAGAGCAGTACTTC.

This rearrangement joins TRBV28 to TRBJ2-6; no clear D gene. V lost 5 bases, J lost 1 base, and 9 bases lay in between. The CDR3 consists of 15 residues. From germline, CDR1 is MDHEN and CDR2 SYDVKM. The CDR3 DNA reads as TGTGCCAGCAGTCCGCGGAAATCTGGGGCCAACGTCCTGACTTTC. Translated: CASSPRKSGANVLTF.